The clone carrying this T cell receptor (beta chain) came up a few times. The antigen remains undetermined. This record belongs to a study of blood T cells in healthy people across ages. Together with a sample-barcoded 5' primer, a J-beta primer mix was included in a second PCR lasting roughly 6 to 12 cycles. Every sample gave at least 3 million paired-end reads containing CDR3. TCRdb redid the calling of the 5' RACE reads with MiXCR, one entry per CDR3 protein. The data hold approximately 320,000 distinct CDR3 sequences, with 25% to 30% observed a single time. Points from the study as a whole: It was held that diversity estimates obtained from one million T cells represented underestimates.

The material sequenced was blood. The clonotype comes from a woman in her 70s in good health.

The CDR3 nucleotides read TGCAGTGCCCCGCCCAGGGGCTTGGGTGAAAAACTGTTTTTT. Its translation: CSAPPRGLGEKLFF. The J gene is TRBJ1-4, the V gene TRBV20-1; perhaps TRBD1 as D (6 bases). CDR1 DFQATT and CDR2 SNEGSKA come from the germline V gene (reference sequence). The CDR3 runs to 14 residues. With 6 bases removed from V and 7 bases from J, the gap between germline ends came to 18 bases.